The source of this T cell receptor beta chain is a study of Ad26.COV2.S vaccination and SARS-CoV-2 variants. With 7 bases removed from V and 0 bases from J, the gap between germline ends came to 7 bases. The CDR3 totals 13 residues. The germline V gene encodes CDR1 SQVTM and CDR2 ANQGSEA. The repertoire was sequenced with immunoSEQ multiplex PCR; TCRdb's copy has only in-frame clones and lacks some. The table records some 240,000 clones, around 88% of them present only once. The treatment here: roughly 18 received Ad26.COV2.S at low or high dose, single or two shots; about five received placebo; per-sample allocation not given. It was on day 63 after the first vaccine or placebo injection that samples were taken.

The sequencing used peripheral blood, collected in a trial of Ad26.COV2.S vaccine versus placebo. This sequence joins TRBV29-1 and TRBJ2-6, with D perhaps matching TRBD1 (5 bases). The source of this sequence is a person aged 18-65 years who received the Ad26.COV2.S COVID-19 vaccine or a placebo. The CDR3 DNA is TGCAGCGGACAGCTCTCTGGGGCCAACGTCCTGACTTTC. This codes for CSGQLSGANVLTF.